What follows is one T cell receptor (beta chain) and its context. Antigen unknown. These data originate in a study of cytomegalovirus exposure and HLA in healthy donors. Study summary: Genotyping showed roughly 83% of approximately 430 donors falling in the Caucasian-associated ancestry cluster.

General study findings and limits: Among TCR beta chains of equal frequency, HLA-associated ones were more clonally expanded in a later analysis. Earlier findings revealed that most TCR beta V segments proved productive either about 87% or about 30% of the time.

Looked up from germline, CDR1 is SGHNT and CDR2 is YYREEE (reference sequence). Trimming took 1 base from V and 1 from J; bases not matched to a gene: 7. CDR3 length: 16 amino acids. PCR amplification relied on 60 Vbeta primers (plus 13 Jbeta primers). The assay was immunoSEQ multiplex PCR, and TCRdb's table has in-frame clones only and misses some. The table lists some 170,000 clones, 78% of them singletons. This chain connects TRBV5-4 to TRBJ1-1; TRBD1 matches at 7 bases. The source material was PBMCs. The clonotype comes from a female donor in good health and CMV-seronegative. CDR3 protein: CASSLRGGGSNTEAFF. CDR3 bases: TGTGCCAGCAGCTTGAGAGGGGGCGGTTCGAACACTGAAGCTTTCTTT.